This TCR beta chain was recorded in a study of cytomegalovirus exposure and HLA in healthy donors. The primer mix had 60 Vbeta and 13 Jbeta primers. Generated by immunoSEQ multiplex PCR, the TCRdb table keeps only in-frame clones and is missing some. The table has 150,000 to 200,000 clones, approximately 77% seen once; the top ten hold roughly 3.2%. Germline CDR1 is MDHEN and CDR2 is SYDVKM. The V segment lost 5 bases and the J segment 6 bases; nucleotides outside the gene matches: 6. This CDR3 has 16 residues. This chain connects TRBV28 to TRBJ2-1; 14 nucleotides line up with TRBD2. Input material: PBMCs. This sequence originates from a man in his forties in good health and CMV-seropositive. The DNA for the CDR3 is TGTGCCAGCAGTCCCCCGGGACTAGCGGGAGTCAATGAGCAGTTCTTC. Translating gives CASSPPGLAGVNEQFF.